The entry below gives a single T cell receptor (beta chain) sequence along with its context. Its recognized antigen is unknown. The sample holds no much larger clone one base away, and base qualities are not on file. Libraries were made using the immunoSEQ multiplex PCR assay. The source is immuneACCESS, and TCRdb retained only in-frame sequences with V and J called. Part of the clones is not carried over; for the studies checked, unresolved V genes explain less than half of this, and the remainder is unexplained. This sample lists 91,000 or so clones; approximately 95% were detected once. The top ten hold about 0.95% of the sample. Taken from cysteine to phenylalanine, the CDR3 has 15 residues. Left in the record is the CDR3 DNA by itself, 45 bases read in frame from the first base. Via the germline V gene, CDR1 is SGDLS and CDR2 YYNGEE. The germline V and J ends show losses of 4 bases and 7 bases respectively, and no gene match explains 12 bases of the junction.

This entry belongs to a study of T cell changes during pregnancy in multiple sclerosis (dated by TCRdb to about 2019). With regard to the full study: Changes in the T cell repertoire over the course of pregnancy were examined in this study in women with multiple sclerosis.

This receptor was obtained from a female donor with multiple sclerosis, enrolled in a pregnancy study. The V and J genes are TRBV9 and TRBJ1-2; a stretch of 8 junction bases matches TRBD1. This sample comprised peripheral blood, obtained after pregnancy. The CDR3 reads CASSPLRTGLAGYTF. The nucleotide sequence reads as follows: TGTGCCAGCAGCCCACTACGGACAGGGTTGGCTGGCTACACCTTC.